This TCR beta chain comes out of a study of post-analysis software for immune sequencing data. Findings and limits, study-wide: TRBV5-6, TRBV5-1 and TRBV20-1 belonged to a set of roughly 5 TRBV segments that were more frequent in patients than controls. Those with multiple sclerosis, the patient group, showed significantly lower normalized Chao1 diversity than controls.

Unique molecular identifiers were present in the TCR beta cDNA libraries. The source material, roughly 0.9 to 11 million T cells, gave rise to about 490,000 cDNA molecules. TCRdb reprocessed the PCR reads with MiXCR, giving one entry per CDR3 protein. The table includes 380,000 or so distinct CDR3 sequences, roughly 36% detected once. Trimming left V 2 bases short and J 6 bases short, with 12 bases between. CDR1 MNHEY and CDR2 SMNVEV come from the germline V gene (reference sequence). The CDR3 is 14 residues long. Concerning this clonotype: The antigen remains unidentified.

This receptor was identified in a girl aged 5 to 17 with multiple sclerosis. The source material was blood. The rearrangement uses TRBV27 and TRBJ2-3, with D uncertain. The DNA for the CDR3 is TGTGCCAGCAGTTTAGCACCGCTACAGGATACGCAGTATTTT. Translation: CASSLAPLQDTQYF.